What follows are 20 T cell receptor beta chains derived from one specimen sequenced in a study of T cell changes during pregnancy in multiple sclerosis. Using immunoSEQ multiplex PCR, the repertoire was profiled, and TCRdb retains in-frame clones only, with some absent. The sample records 79,000 or so clones, about 88% being singletons. The sequencing used peripheral blood, collected before pregnancy. Every receptor here comes from a female donor with multiple sclerosis, enrolled in a pregnancy study.

This clone occurred a few times. This chain connects TRBV2 to TRBJ1-1; D possibly corresponds to TRBD1 (6 bases). V was shortened by 0 bases and J by 5 bases, with 10 bases between the two germline ends. The CDR3 consists of 14 residues. The germline gives CDR1 SNHLY, CDR2 FYNNEI. For the CDR3, the DNA is TGTGCCAGCAGTGAAGCAGAAGGGGGAACTGAAGCTTTCTTT. Its protein product is CASSEAEGGTEAFF. Supplemented by reference TRBV2 and TRBJ1-1, the full variable domain reads EPEVTQTPSHQVTQMGQEVILRCVPISNHLYFYWYRQILGQKVEFLVSFYNNEISEKSEIFDDQFSVERPDGSNFTLKIRSTKLEDSAMYFCASSEAEGGTEAFFGQGTRLTVV.

This clone was recorded only once. This rearrangement joins TRBV30 to TRBJ1-1, with 9 bases matching TRBD1. V dropped 3 bases and J dropped 5; count of bases not matched to a gene: 7. CDR1 is GTSNPN and CDR2 is SVGIG in the germline V gene (reference sequence). The CDR3 has 14 amino acids. DNA of the CDR3: TGTGCCTGGAGCCGGGACAGGGCAGGTACTGAAGCTTTCTTT. It yields the protein CAWSRDRAGTEAFF.

This chain connects TRBV4-2 to TRBJ2-1; TRBD2 matches at 12 bases. V lost 0 bases and J lost 6; bases outside the gene matches: 0. The CDR3 spans 15 residues. The germline gives CDR1 LGHNA, CDR2 YNFKEQ. The CDR3 nucleotides are TGTGCCAGCAGCCAAGAGACTAGCGGGAGCAATGAGCAGTTCTTC. Its protein product is CASSQETSGSNEQFF.

The genes are TRBV5-1 and TRBJ2-7; 7 bases are a match to TRBD1. Germline V gives CDR1 SGHRS, CDR2 YFSETQ. J lost 6 bases, V lost 4 bases, and 7 bases had no gene match. The CDR3 runs to 13 residues. Here the CDR3 reads CASSQGQELEQYF. DNA of the CDR3: TGCGCCAGCAGCCAAGGACAGGAGCTCGAGCAGTACTTC.

The gene calls are TRBV30 and TRBJ2-2, with D possibly being TRBD1 (5 bases). V shed 5 bases and J shed 7 bases, with 23 bases lying between them. Germline CDR1 reads GTSNPN; CDR2 reads SVGIG (reference sequence). The CDR3 is 16 amino acids. CDR3 sequence reads: CAWGPSWVGRDGELFF. Here the CDR3 DNA reads TGTGCCTGGGGCCCCTCGTGGGTGGGGCGAGACGGGGAGCTGTTTTTT.

The chain has TRBV28 and TRBJ2-7, with a possible D match to TRBD1 (6 bases). The CDR3 spans 14 residues. Germline lookup yields CDR1 MDHEN and CDR2 SYDVKM. V lost 6 bases to trimming and J lost 4 bases, with 16 bases between them. CDR3 sequence reads: CASSSPEGVYEQYF. CDR3 bases: TGTGCCAGCAGCTCCCCTGAGGGGGTTTACGAGCAGTACTTC.

CDR3 in amino acids: CASSRTSGGANEQFF. CDR3 nucleotide sequence: TGTGCCAGCAGCCGGACTAGCGGGGGGGCCAATGAGCAGTTCTTC. The rearrangement links TRBV7-8 to TRBJ2-1; 15 nucleotides match TRBD2. V lost 5 bases to trimming and J lost 6 bases; unmatched junction nucleotides: 2. The CDR3 sequence is 15 residues long. Germline V gene lookup returns CDR1 SGHVS and CDR2 FQNEAQ.

In this sample, this clone turned up once. The chain recombines TRBV11-2 with TRBJ2-1, with TRBD2 matching over 10 bases. The germline V gene has CDR1 SGHAT and CDR2 FQNNGV. Unmatched junction bases numbered 12, after V lost 1 base and J lost 9 bases. This CDR3 spans 17 amino acids. DNA for the CDR3: TGTGCCAGCAGCTTAGCCCCGAGCGGGGGGGGCTCTAGTGAGCAGTTCTTC. Its protein is CASSLAPSGGGSSEQFF.

V is TRBV7-2 and J is TRBJ1-1; D gene unclear. V was cut by 5 bases and J by 5 bases, with 12 bases left in between. Germline CDR1 SGHTA, CDR2 FQGNSA. The CDR3 has 13 residues. CDR3 nucleotide sequence: TGTGCCAGCAGCCAGAGAACAGAAACTGAAGCTTTCTTT. Amino acid sequence: CASSQRTETEAFF.

The chain combines TRBV18 with TRBJ1-2, with 7 bases that match TRBD1. V gave up 2 bases and J gave up 4 bases; unmatched junction bases: 4. Germline lookup yields CDR1 KGHSH and CDR2 LQKENI. CDR3 length: 14 residues. The CDR3 DNA is TGTGCCAGCTCACCAGAGGGGGCGATCTATGGCTACACCTTC. It specifies CASSPEGAIYGYTF.

The chain combines TRBV7-9 with TRBJ2-2; 12 bases are a match to TRBD2. Germline values: CDR1 SEHNR, CDR2 FQNEAQ (reference sequence). V was clipped by 3 bases and J by 3 bases; unmatched bases: 5. This CDR3 has 17 residues. As DNA, the CDR3 is TGTGCCAGCAGCTTCTGGGGACTAGCGGGCGACACCGGGGAGCTGTTTTTT. It codes for CASSFWGLAGDTGELFF.

This chain links TRBV30 with TRBJ1-4; D is uncertain. Germline V gives CDR1 GTSNPN, CDR2 SVGIG (reference sequence). This CDR3 region has 12 residues. The CDR3 coding sequence is TGTGTCCTTGCGAGTGGTAGTGAAAAACTGTTTTTT. Translation gives CVLASGSEKLFF. The whole variable domain, filled in from reference TRBV30 and TRBJ1-4, reads SQTIHQWPATLVQPVGSPLSLECTVEGTSNPNLYWYRQAAGRGLQLLFYSVGIGQISSEVPQNLSASRPQDRQFILSSKKLLLSDSGFYLCVLASGSEKLFFGSGTQLSVL.

This clone was seen only a few times. V gene TRBV7-9 combines with J gene TRBJ1-1, with D tentatively TRBD1 (5 bases). From germline, CDR1 is SEHNR and CDR2 FQNEAQ (reference sequence). This CDR3 spans 17 amino acids. The germline V and J ends were trimmed by 4 bases and 0 bases, with 18 bases remaining between them. As DNA, the CDR3 is TGTGCCAGCAGCTCCCGGACACAACAACCCATGAACACTGAAGCTTTCTTT. Translating gives CASSSRTQQPMNTEAFF.

The chain employs TRBV6-1 and TRBJ2-5; the match to TRBD1 covers 9 bases. CDR3 length: 14 amino acids. Germline assignment: CDR1 MNHNS and CDR2 SASEGT. V lost 8 bases, J lost 0 bases, and 4 bases stayed unmatched. Here the CDR3 DNA reads TGTGCCAGCGTTAGACAGGGGGACCAAGAGACCCAGTACTTC. Protein: CASVRQGDQETQYF.

This clone turned up a few times. The chain has TRBV19 and TRBJ1-1; 10 bases fit TRBD1. Germline V gene lookup returns CDR1 LNHDA and CDR2 SQIVND (reference sequence). The J segment lost 8 bases and the V segment lost 6 bases, leaving 3 bases of the junction unmatched. The CDR3 sequence is 12 residues long. The CDR3 is CASRPGQGEAFF. The CDR3 nucleotides are TGTGCCAGTAGGCCGGGACAGGGGGAAGCTTTCTTT. The full variable domain, completed using reference TRBV19 and TRBJ1-1, is DGGITQSPKYLFRKEGQNVTLSCEQNLNHDAMYWYRQDPGQGLRLIYYSQIVNDFQKGDIAEGYSVSREKKESFPLTVTSAQKNPTAFYLCASRPGQGEAFFGQGTRLTVV.

The chain carries TRBV29-1 and TRBJ2-2, with D possibly matching TRBD2 (5 bases). This CDR3 has 14 residues. V dropped 3 bases and J dropped 0 bases, with 8 bases sitting between them. Germline CDR1 reads SQVTM; CDR2 reads ANQGSEA. The CDR3 sequence is CSVERTANTGELFF. The CDR3 nucleotides are TGCAGCGTTGAGAGGACTGCGAACACCGGGGAGCTGTTTTTT.

The gene calls are TRBV11-2 and TRBJ1-1, with a tentative D call TRBD1 (6 bases). The CDR3 length is 12 residues. The germline V and J ends were trimmed by 7 bases and 6 bases, with 12 bases remaining between them. Germline V lookup: CDR1 SGHAT, CDR2 FQNNGV. The CDR3 here is CASNIRGSEAFF. CDR3 DNA: TGTGCCAGCAACATCAGGGGATCTGAAGCTTTCTTT.

The chain has TRBV6-5 and TRBJ1-6; perhaps TRBD1 as D (6 bases). Germline CDR1 is MNHEY and CDR2 is SVGAGI. There are 13 residues in the CDR3. Trimming cost V 4 bases and J 10 bases, with 11 bases left between them. The CDR3 is CASSSNRDSPLHF. The CDR3, as DNA: TGTGCCAGCAGTTCCAACAGGGACTCACCCCTCCACTTT.

The chain carries TRBV6-5 and TRBJ1-2; 10 positions agree with TRBD1. The CDR3 has 16 amino acids. Trimming removed 2 bases from V and 7 bases from J; junction bases left unmatched: 10. CDR1 and CDR2 (germline): MNHEY, SVGAGI. The CDR3 is CASSYTTPGQGSGYTF. For the CDR3, the DNA is TGTGCCAGCAGTTACACCACCCCGGGACAGGGGTCTGGCTACACCTTC.

This clone was observed once. This rearrangement joins TRBV30 to TRBJ2-7; tentatively, D is TRBD1 (5 bases). V was shortened by 2 bases and J by 2 bases, with 10 bases between the two germline ends. Germline CDR1 and CDR2: GTSNPN and SVGIG (reference sequence). This CDR3 has 13 amino acids. CDR3 protein: CAWSRNRPYEQYF. The CDR3 DNA sequence: TGTGCCTGGAGTAGGAACAGGCCCTACGAGCAGTACTTC.